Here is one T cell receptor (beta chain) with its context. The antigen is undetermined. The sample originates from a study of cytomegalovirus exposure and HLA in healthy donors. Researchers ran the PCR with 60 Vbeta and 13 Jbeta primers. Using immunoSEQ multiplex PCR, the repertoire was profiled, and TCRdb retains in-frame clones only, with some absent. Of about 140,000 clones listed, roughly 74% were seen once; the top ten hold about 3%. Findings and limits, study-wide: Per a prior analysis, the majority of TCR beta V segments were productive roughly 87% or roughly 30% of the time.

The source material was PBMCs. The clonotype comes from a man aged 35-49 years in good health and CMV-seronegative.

CDR3 coding DNA: TGTGCCAGCAGCTTAAAGGGGATCACCGGGGAGCTGTTTTTT. It translates to CASSLKGITGELFF. This rearrangement joins TRBV7-9 to TRBJ2-2, with TRBD1 as a possible D gene (5 bases). Trimming cost V 2 bases and J 4 bases, with 8 bases left between them. This CDR3 comprises 14 residues. CDR1 and CDR2 (germline): SEHNR, FQNEAQ (reference sequence).